The 10 T cell receptor beta chains below all came from one sample that was sequenced in a study of shared clonotypes between healthy human individuals. Assay used: immunoSEQ multiplex PCR; TCRdb lists only in-frame clones, some missing. Here the sample spans a few hundred thousand clones, around 77% being singletons. Source material: PBMCs. Source of these receptors: a woman aged 40-49 years in good health. Some clones in this sample may be carry-over from other donors' samples.

This clone has a single count. The V gene is TRBV5-4, the J gene TRBJ2-2; 9 bases are shared with TRBD1. Germline CDR1 and CDR2: SGHNT and YYREEE (reference sequence). The ends lost 3 bases at V and 4 bases at J; junction bases unmatched: 4. The length of the CDR3 is 15 residues. The CDR3: CASSSGQGITGELFF. CDR3 nucleotides: TGTGCCAGCAGCTCGGGACAGGGTATCACCGGGGAGCTGTTTTTT.

This clone was detected ten times or more. The same CDR3 is also encoded by other DNA sequences in this sample. V usage is TRBV29-1 and J usage is TRBJ2-5, with a possible D match to TRBD2 (6 bases). The V gene lost 6 bases and the J gene lost 1 base, with 12 bases spanning the gap. From germline, CDR1 is SQVTM and CDR2 ANQGSEA. The CDR3 totals 13 residues. As DNA, the CDR3 is TGCAGCGTGGGGGGTTGGGCCCAAGAGACCCAGTACTTC. It yields the protein CSVGGWAQETQYF.

This rearrangement joins TRBV27 to TRBJ1-1, with D unresolved. The V and J ends lost 5 bases and 3 bases respectively, with 16 bases between them. The CDR3 spans 15 residues. Germline V gene lookup returns CDR1 MNHEY and CDR2 SMNVEV (reference sequence). DNA for the CDR3: TGTGCCAGCAGTAACTCCCCTGGGGTCGACACTGAAGCTTTCTTT. Residues: CASSNSPGVDTEAFF.

V usage is TRBV28 and J usage is TRBJ1-4; a possible D gene is TRBD1 (5 bases). V lost 4 bases and J lost 2, with 14 bases in between. Germline V gene lookup returns CDR1 MDHEN and CDR2 SYDVKM. The CDR3 totals 16 residues. The CDR3 loop is CASSSAGSATNEKLFF. The CDR3 nucleotides read TGTGCCAGCAGTTCTGCAGGGTCAGCCACTAATGAAAAACTGTTTTTT.

CDR3 residues: CASSPAGGYTQYF. The CDR3, as DNA: TGTGCCAGCAGCCCTGCCGGCGGGTACACGCAGTATTTT. The chain uses TRBV7-2 and TRBJ2-3; perhaps TRBD2 as D (5 bases). The germline gives CDR1 SGHTA, CDR2 FQGNSA. This CDR3 has 13 residues. Trimming took off 5 bases at V and 9 bases at J, with 15 bases between the two ends.

The J gene is TRBJ2-7, the V gene TRBV6-5, with TRBD1 matching over 9 bases. The CDR3 contains 15 residues. The germline gives CDR1 MNHEY, CDR2 SVGAGI. With 4 bases clipped from V and 1 base from J, the junction kept 5 bases outside the gene matches. The CDR3 is CASSFEGQGSYEQYF. The DNA of the CDR3 is TGTGCCAGCAGTTTTGAGGGACAGGGATCCTACGAGCAGTACTTC.

The chain links TRBV4-2 to TRBJ2-1, with 8 bases lining up with TRBD2. CDR1 and CDR2 from the germline V gene are LGHNA and YNFKEQ. The V and J ends lost 5 bases and 9 bases, in that order; junction bases with no gene match: 9. The CDR3 runs 14 residues. The CDR3 DNA sequence: TGTGCCAGCAGCTTTAGCGGGACCCTCGGTGAGCAGTTCTTC. Amino acids: CASSFSGTLGEQFF.

The chain joins TRBV18 to TRBJ2-2; TRBD2 matches 13 bases. J was trimmed by 2 bases and V by 4 bases; bases with no gene match: 4. CDR1 and CDR2 from the germline V gene are KGHSH and LQKENI. CDR3 length: 17 residues. In DNA, the CDR3 is TGTGCCAGCTCACACGGACTAGCGGGAGCTAACACCGGGGAGCTGTTTTTT. Translated, it gives CASSHGLAGANTGELFF.

The V call is TRBV29-1, the J call TRBJ2-5; perhaps TRBD2 as D (6 bases). This CDR3 has 15 amino acids. Germline V lookup: CDR1 SQVTM, CDR2 ANQGSEA. The V end lost 3 bases, the J end lost 5 bases, and 19 bases lay between the germline ends. The CDR3: CSVEGGPWGRETQYF. The CDR3, as DNA: TGCAGCGTTGAGGGAGGCCCATGGGGTCGGGAGACCCAGTACTTC.

V gene TRBV20-1 combines with J gene TRBJ2-7, with D uncertain. CDR3 length: 11 residues. Germline-derived CDR1 and CDR2 are DFQATT and SNEGSKA (reference sequence). V was pared by 4 bases and J by 6 bases, with 10 bases between. The CDR3 reads CSAIVMGEQYF. CDR3 nucleotides: TGCAGTGCTATCGTGATGGGCGAGCAGTACTTC.